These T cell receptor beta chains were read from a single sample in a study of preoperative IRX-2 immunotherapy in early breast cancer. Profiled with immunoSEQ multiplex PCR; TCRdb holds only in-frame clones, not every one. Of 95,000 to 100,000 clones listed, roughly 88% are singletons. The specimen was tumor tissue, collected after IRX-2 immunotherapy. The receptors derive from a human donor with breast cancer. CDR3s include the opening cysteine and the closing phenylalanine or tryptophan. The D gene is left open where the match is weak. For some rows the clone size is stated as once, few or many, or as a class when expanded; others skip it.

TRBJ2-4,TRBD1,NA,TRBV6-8,TGTGCCAGCTGGGACAGGGGTTACATTCAGTACTTC,CASWDRGYIQYF
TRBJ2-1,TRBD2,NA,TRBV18,TGTGCCAGCTCACCAACCCCTTTTCGGGAGGGGTACAATGAGCAGTTCTTC,CASSPTPFREGYNEQFF
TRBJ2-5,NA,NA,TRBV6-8,TGTGCCAGCAGCCCCATCGTGGAGACCCAGTACTTC,CASSPIVETQYF
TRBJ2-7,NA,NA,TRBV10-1,TGCGCCAGCAGTGAGTCGAAGGAGCAGTACTTC,CASSESKEQYF
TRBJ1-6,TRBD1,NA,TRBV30,TGTGCCGGGGGGACAGGAGACTCACCCCTCCACTTT,CAGGTGDSPLHF
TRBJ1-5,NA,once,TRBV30,TGTGCCTGGAGTGTGAGGGGGCCCCAGCATTTT,CAWSVRGPQHF
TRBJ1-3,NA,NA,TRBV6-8,TGTGCCAGCAGTTACCGAAAATTCCAGGGTTCTGGAAACACCATATATTTT,CASSYRKFQGSGNTIYF
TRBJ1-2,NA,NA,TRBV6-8,TGTGCCAGCCGGAGGGGGGACTATGGCTACACCTTC,CASRRGDYGYTF
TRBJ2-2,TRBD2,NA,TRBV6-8,TGTGCCAGCAGCCGGGGGGGGTTGGAGCTGTTTTTT,CASSRGGLELFF
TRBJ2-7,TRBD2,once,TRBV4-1,TGCGCCAGCAGCCAAGCGGGAGGGTCCTACGAGCAGTACTTC,CASSQAGGSYEQYF
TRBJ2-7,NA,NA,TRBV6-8,TGTGCCAGCAGTCTAACAGGACTCGCCCTATACGAGCAGTACTTC,CASSLTGLALYEQYF
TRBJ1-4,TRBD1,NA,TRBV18,TGTGCCAGCTCACCAGACAGGGACGAAAAACTGTTTTTT,CASSPDRDEKLFF
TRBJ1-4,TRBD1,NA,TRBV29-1,TGCAGCGTTGGGACAGGGCTATCAACTAATGAAAAACTGTTTTTT,CSVGTGLSTNEKLFF
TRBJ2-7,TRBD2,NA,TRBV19,TGTGCCAGTAGTCGGGGCGGGGGATACGAGCAGTACTTC,CASSRGGGYEQYF